The entry below gives a single T cell receptor (beta chain) sequence along with its context. The antigen is not known. From germline, CDR1 is LNHDA and CDR2 SQIVND (reference sequence). Deletions cut 3 bases from V and 4 bases from J, with 12 bases between. The CDR3 is 14 residues long. PCR involved 60 Vbeta and 13 Jbeta primers. Authors' methods: About 9.9 million shared chains were among 65 million to 85 million unique TCR beta chains counted in a later analysis. Here immunoSEQ multiplex PCR was the method, and the copy in TCRdb shows in-frame clones only, minus some. V, J and clone size reflect that table, while D and trimming were determined from the DNA. The sample consists of about 130,000 clones, 80% of them appearing once. The entry originates in a study of cytomegalovirus exposure and HLA in healthy donors. Study results and caveats: The study assumed roughly uniform donor sequencing depth for presence/absence analyses. It emerged from a later analysis that several of the most significant clusters appeared to be linked to common viral pathogens. A later analysis linked a missense variant in DCLRE1C to the trimming of TCR beta V and J genes.

The gene calls are TRBV19 and TRBJ1-2; D not certain. The clonotype was recovered from a man aged 30 to 39 in good health and CMV-seronegative. The sequencing sample was made of PBMCs. CDR3 loop: CASSIVGDSYGYTF. CDR3 DNA sequence: TGTGCCAGTAGTATCGTCGGTGACTCCTATGGCTACACCTTC.